The TCR beta chain under discussion was sequenced for a study of shared clonotypes between healthy human individuals. Looking at the study overall: Plates per donor: three CD4 naive, three CD4 memory, two CD8 naive, one CD8 memory.

Germline loops: CDR1 DFQATT, CDR2 SNEGSKA (reference sequence). V was clipped by 5 bases and J by 5 bases, with 10 bases between them. The CDR3 runs 11 residues. Per the authors' pipeline: ImmunoSEQ sequences covered only the junction and lacked quality scores; filtering therefore differed. Assay used: immunoSEQ multiplex PCR; TCRdb lists only in-frame clones, some missing. Clone size and the V and J calls come from that table; the DNA yielded D and trimming. The table shows around 350,000 clones, with around 70% occurring only once. Sequenced material: memory CD4+ T cells sorted from blood. Subset: CD45RA-negative fraction. The TCR sequence derives from a man aged 25-45 years in good health. The gene calls are TRBV20-1 and TRBJ2-7, with D possibly TRBD2 on 5 matching bases. CDR3 residues: CSASGVDEQYF. CDR3 sequence (DNA): TGCAGTGCTTCCGGGGTCGACGAGCAGTACTTC.